The 30 T cell receptor beta chains below were found in one sample sequenced in a study of control samples from healthy donors and cancer patients. Data came from immunoSEQ multiplex PCR; TCRdb stores just in-frame clones and leaves some out. The sample carries under 150,000 clones, about 87% recorded once. The sequencing sample was made of blood. These receptor sequences come from a man aged 55 to 70 in good health.

The chain carries TRBV5-1 and TRBJ1-6, with 7 bases matching TRBD1. V gave up 4 bases and J gave up 6 bases; unmatched junction bases: 7. The CDR3 has 15 residues. Germline V lookup: CDR1 SGHRS, CDR2 YFSETQ. The CDR3 here is CASSLRTGSNSPLHF. CDR3 sequence (DNA): TGCGCCAGCAGCCTACGGACAGGATCTAATTCACCCCTCCACTTT.

The chain is built from TRBV5-4 and TRBJ1-2; 9 bases agree with TRBD1. The V segment lost 4 bases and the J segment 8 bases; nucleotides outside the gene matches: 9. Germline loops: CDR1 SGHNT, CDR2 YYREEE (reference sequence). The CDR3 runs to 14 residues. CDR3 nucleotides: TGTGCCAGCAGCGAAGCCGGGACAGGGAACGGCTACACCTTC. Its translation is CASSEAGTGNGYTF.

The V and J genes are TRBV28 and TRBJ1-1; no firm D call. Germline CDR1 reads MDHEN; CDR2 reads SYDVKM. Trimming shortened V by 2 bases and J by 4 bases, and 23 bases separated the two germline ends. CDR3 length: 18 residues. CDR3 bases: TGTGCCAGCAGTTTAGGTCCCGTCAGCACCGCCCTGAGCACTGAAGCTTTCTTT. Translation: CASSLGPVSTALSTEAFF.

CDR3 sequence reads: CASIQDRPNNSPLHF. Here the CDR3 DNA reads TGTGCCAGCATACAGGACCGCCCAAATAATTCACCCCTCCACTTT. The chain joins TRBV6-5 to TRBJ1-6, with a possible D match to TRBD1 (5 bases). CDR1 MNHEY and CDR2 SVGAGI come from the germline V gene. This CDR3 is 15 amino acids long. Trimming took 7 bases from V and 5 from J, leaving 15 bases between them.

This clone was observed a handful of times. The rearrangement joins TRBV2 to TRBJ2-3; D remains unclear. Per the germline V gene, CDR1 is SNHLY and CDR2 is FYNNEI. The CDR3 contains 15 residues. Trimming cost V 8 bases and J 0 bases, with 15 bases left between them. CDR3: CASCFSGLSTDTQYF. The DNA of the CDR3 is TGTGCCAGCTGTTTCTCGGGTCTCAGCACAGATACGCAGTATTTT.

V and J are TRBV5-8 and TRBJ2-2; 7 nucleotides align to TRBD1. CDR3 length equals 15 residues. V gave up 2 bases and J gave up 6 bases; unmatched junction bases: 7. Looked up from germline, CDR1 is SGHTS and CDR2 is YDEGEE. CDR3 region: CASSFRQGIAGELFF. CDR3 nucleotide sequence: TGTGCCAGCAGCTTTAGACAGGGTATAGCCGGGGAGCTGTTTTTT.

The genes are TRBV6-5 and TRBJ1-2; D not certain. The CDR3 extends over 15 amino acids. Germline CDR1 reads MNHEY; CDR2 reads SVGAGI. Trimming took 0 bases from V and 0 from J, leaving 8 bases between them. The CDR3, as DNA: TGTGCCAGCAGTTACTCGACATTGTCTAACTATGGCTACACCTTC. The encoded protein is CASSYSTLSNYGYTF.

V usage is TRBV28 and J usage is TRBJ1-1; TRBD1 agrees at 11 bases. This CDR3 is 15 amino acids long. Germline CDR1 and CDR2: MDHEN and SYDVKM. V lost 8 bases, J lost 3 bases, and 8 bases stayed unmatched. Written as DNA, the CDR3 is TGTGCCAGCCGAGACCCGGGACAGGGGGACACTGAAGCTTTCTTT. Translation: CASRDPGQGDTEAFF.

The chain has TRBV19 and TRBJ2-2, with 9 bases lining up with TRBD1. Per the germline V gene, CDR1 is LNHDA and CDR2 is SQIVND (reference sequence). The CDR3 consists of 17 residues. J lost 1 base, V lost 3 bases, and 6 bases had no gene match. The CDR3 nucleotides read TGTGCCAGTAGTATCGGGACAGGGTGCCTGAACACCGGGGAGCTGTTTTTT. It codes for CASSIGTGCLNTGELFF.

The V call is TRBV20-1, the J call TRBJ1-6, with D possibly matching TRBD1 (5 bases). The CDR3 runs to 16 residues. Looked up from germline, CDR1 is DFQATT and CDR2 is SNEGSKA (reference sequence). The germline V and J ends were trimmed by 3 bases and 9 bases, with 21 bases remaining between them. As DNA, the CDR3 is TGCAGTGCTAGTTCCTATAGCGGGGGAGGAGGTTCACCCCTCCACTTT. Its protein product is CSASSYSGGGGSPLHF.

The chain links TRBV19 to TRBJ2-1; 8 positions agree with TRBD2. Germline CDR1 is LNHDA and CDR2 is SQIVND (reference sequence). The CDR3 length is 14 residues. J gave up 8 bases and V 5 bases, and 8 bases lay outside the gene matches. CDR3 in amino acids: CASSLAGGGYEQFF. DNA of the CDR3: TGTGCCAGTAGTCTAGCGGGCGGGGGCTATGAGCAGTTCTTC. Supplemented by reference TRBV19 and TRBJ2-1, the full variable domain reads DGGITQSPKYLFRKEGQNVTLSCEQNLNHDAMYWYRQDPGQGLRLIYYSQIVNDFQKGDIAEGYSVSREKKESFPLTVTSAQKNPTAFYLCASSLAGGGYEQFFGPGTRLTVL.

This clone was detected only once. The chain joins TRBV3-1 (or the pseudogene TRBV3-2) to TRBJ2-2; D uncertain. Germline CDR1 reads LGHDT; CDR2 reads YNNKEL (reference sequence). Between the trimmed V and J ends, which lost 0 bases and 3 bases, there was a span of 11 bases. CDR3 length equals 16 residues. DNA for the CDR3: TGTGCCAGCAGCCAAGAATCGGACCTGTACACCGGGGAGCTGTTTTTT. Encoded protein: CASSQESDLYTGELFF.

This chain joins TRBV5-4 and TRBJ2-2; D not resolved. V was cut by 3 bases and J by 4 bases, with 7 bases left in between. This CDR3 has 13 residues. Germline V gives CDR1 SGHNT, CDR2 YYREEE (reference sequence). The chain's CDR3 is CASSWISTGELFF. The CDR3 DNA sequence: TGTGCCAGCAGCTGGATTTCCACCGGGGAGCTGTTTTTT.

The chain has TRBV6-2 or TRBV6-3 and TRBJ2-7; no definite D call. The CDR3 totals 13 residues. Germline loops: CDR1 MNHEY, CDR2 SVGEGT. Trimming cost V 6 bases and J 3 bases, with 12 bases left between them. CDR3 DNA sequence: TGTGCCAGCAGCAAACCTCCCGACTACGAGCAGTACTTC. Its protein is CASSKPPDYEQYF.

The chain links TRBV19 to TRBJ2-4, with 9 bases fitting TRBD2. There are 17 residues in the CDR3. V lost 6 bases, J lost 3 bases, and 12 bases stayed unmatched. Germline V CDR1 and CDR2: LNHDA, SQIVND (reference sequence). Here the CDR3 DNA reads TGTGCCAGTAGCAGACCCGTAGCGGGGGTGGGCAAAAACATTCAGTACTTC. Encoded protein: CASSRPVAGVGKNIQYF. Using reference TRBV19 and TRBJ2-4 for the parts outside the CDR3, the full variable domain is DGGITQSPKYLFRKEGQNVTLSCEQNLNHDAMYWYRQDPGQGLRLIYYSQIVNDFQKGDIAEGYSVSREKKESFPLTVTSAQKNPTAFYLCASSRPVAGVGKNIQYFGAGTRLSVL.

The chain employs TRBV2 and TRBJ2-7; 10 bases are shared with TRBD1. The J segment lost 4 bases and the V segment lost 3 bases, leaving 18 bases of the junction unmatched. Germline-derived CDR1 and CDR2 are SNHLY and FYNNEI. The CDR3 totals 19 residues. CDR3 sequence: CASSDLGQGDIIKRYEQYF. CDR3 nucleotides: TGTGCCAGCAGTGATCTAGGACAGGGGGATATTATCAAACGGTACGAGCAGTACTTC.

The chain couples TRBV3-1 (or the pseudogene TRBV3-2) to TRBJ1-5; possibly TRBD1 for D (6 bases). The CDR3 contains 17 residues. The germline V gene has CDR1 LGHDT and CDR2 YNNKEL (reference sequence). The V end lost 0 bases, the J end lost 5 bases, and 17 bases lay between the germline ends. CDR3 loop: CASSQERSGTFDQPQHF. CDR3 DNA sequence: TGTGCCAGCAGCCAAGAACGGTCCGGGACATTCGATCAGCCCCAGCATTTT.

This clone was seen a few times. This chain links TRBV28 with TRBJ1-1; 11 nucleotides agree with TRBD1. This CDR3 has 16 amino acids. From germline, CDR1 is MDHEN and CDR2 SYDVKM. Losses at the gene ends were 6 bases for V and 1 base for J; bases not matched to a gene: 7. CDR3: CASRGWTGGGNTEAFF. Written as DNA, the CDR3 is TGTGCCAGCAGGGGGTGGACAGGGGGCGGGAACACTGAAGCTTTCTTT.

J is TRBJ1-5 and V is TRBV11-2, with D perhaps matching TRBD1 (5 bases). Per the germline V gene, CDR1 is SGHAT and CDR2 is FQNNGV. This CDR3 comprises 14 residues. Trimming shortened V by 3 bases and J by 4 bases, and 10 bases separated the two germline ends. The CDR3 reads CASSFGTENQPQHF. DNA of the CDR3: TGTGCCAGCAGCTTTGGGACCGAGAATCAGCCCCAGCATTTT.

This chain uses TRBV6-5 with TRBJ2-7; no definite D call. The CDR3 consists of 15 residues. V lost 2 bases and J 4 bases, leaving 15 bases between the germline ends. CDR1 and CDR2 (germline): MNHEY, SVGAGI. This CDR3 is CASSYKLSAGYEQYF. The DNA of the CDR3 is TGTGCCAGCAGTTACAAGCTTAGTGCCGGGTACGAGCAGTACTTC.

This clone was observed at least ten times. The chain carries TRBV7-9 and TRBJ1-4, with 7 bases aligning to TRBD1. The CDR3 extends over 15 amino acids. The trim removed 2 bases at V and 8 bases at J, leaving 8 bases unmatched. Germline assignment: CDR1 SEHNR and CDR2 FQNEAQ (reference sequence). CDR3 nucleotide sequence: TGTGCCAGCAGCTTACCAGCGGGACAGATGGAAAAACTGTTTTTT. It encodes CASSLPAGQMEKLFF.

There are a few counts of this clone. V is TRBV27 and J is TRBJ1-5, with 8 bases that match TRBD1. The CDR3 length is 13 residues. The junction had 5 bases not matched to a gene; V was cut back by 6 bases and J by 7 bases. Germline CDR1 MNHEY, CDR2 SMNVEV (reference sequence). Here the CDR3 reads CASRTGAGQPQHF. The CDR3 nucleotides read TGTGCCAGCAGGACAGGGGCAGGGCAGCCCCAGCATTTT.

V usage is TRBV11-2 and J usage is TRBJ1-3; 8 nucleotides match TRBD1. Germline V gene lookup returns CDR1 SGHAT and CDR2 FQNNGV. With V trimmed by 1 base and J by 2 bases, 4 bases remained unmatched. This CDR3 contains 16 residues. CDR3 in amino acids: CASSLAPGGTGNTIYF. The CDR3 DNA follows: TGTGCCAGCAGCTTAGCCCCAGGGGGCACTGGAAACACCATATATTTT.

The chain joins TRBV14 to TRBJ2-7; a weak D match, TRBD1 (6 bases). The CDR3 spans 13 residues. The ends were cut back, 4 bases at V and 7 bases at J, with 14 bases in the middle. Germline CDR1 is SGHDN and CDR2 is FVKESK. CDR3 in DNA: TGTGCCAGCAGCCTCCTTCAGGGGCTAGAGCAGTACTTC. This encodes CASSLLQGLEQYF.

The chain uses TRBV18 and TRBJ2-7, with a weak D call TRBD1 (6 bases). V was shortened by 1 base and J by 3 bases, with 10 bases between the two germline ends. Germline CDR1 is KGHSH and CDR2 is LQKENI. The CDR3 has 14 residues. The CDR3 DNA reads TGTGCCAGCTCACCACAGGGGGTGTACTACGAGCAGTACTTC. Its protein product is CASSPQGVYYEQYF.

V and J are TRBV30 and TRBJ2-1; D is perhaps TRBD1 (6 bases). V lost 0 bases, J lost 5 bases, and 17 bases lay in between. CDR3 length: 16 amino acids. Germline values: CDR1 GTSNPN, CDR2 SVGIG (reference sequence). CDR3 loop: CAWSVRVTGTHNEQFF. The CDR3 DNA reads as TGTGCCTGGAGTGTACGGGTGACAGGTACCCACAATGAGCAGTTCTTC.

The chain uses TRBV6-6 and TRBJ2-7; perhaps TRBD1 as D (6 bases). Trimming stripped 3 bases from V and 3 bases from J, with 15 bases between. The germline gives CDR1 MNHNY, CDR2 SVGAGI (reference sequence). The CDR3 runs to 15 residues. CDR3 loop: CASSYGQTLNYEQYF. CDR3 DNA sequence: TGTGCCAGCAGTTATGGACAGACACTGAACTACGAGCAGTACTTC.

The gene calls are TRBV5-1 and TRBJ1-2, with 7 bases identical to TRBD1. Trimming cost V 0 bases and J 4 bases; bases outside gene matches: 9. The CDR3 loop spans 16 amino acids. Germline assignment: CDR1 SGHRS and CDR2 YFSETQ. The CDR3 DNA is TGCGCCAGCAGCTTGGGTGCGGGACAGATGCTCTATGGCTACACCTTC. Residues: CASSLGAGQMLYGYTF.

This clone was seen a few times. The chain is built from TRBV2 and TRBJ1-3, with 7 bases that match TRBD1. Germline loops: CDR1 SNHLY, CDR2 FYNNEI. This CDR3 has 15 residues. Losses at the gene ends were 6 bases for V and 4 bases for J; bases not matched to a gene: 9. The CDR3 DNA sequence: TGTGCCAGCAGGGTAGGGACAGTAGGAGGAAACACCATATATTTT. Translated, it gives CASRVGTVGGNTIYF.

V usage is TRBV12-3 or TRBV12-4 and J usage is TRBJ1-4; D is ambiguous. Trimming took 2 bases from V and 7 from J, leaving 5 bases between them. The CDR3 contains 12 residues. The CDR3 sequence: CASSLPSEKLFF. For the CDR3, the DNA is TGTGCCAGCAGTTTACCCTCTGAAAAACTGTTTTTT.